The present entry profiles one T cell receptor (beta chain) with its context. The data were obtained in a study of blood T cell repertoires in COVID-19. Study-level background: COVID-19 samples collected from the United States, Italy and Spain covered acute and convalescent phases. Nucleic acid was either cDNA or gDNA, and it came from T cells, B-cell-depleted T cells, or PBMCs.

As processed by the authors: Nucleated cell counts were estimated from reference gene primer amplification. The repertoire was sequenced with immunoSEQ multiplex PCR; TCRdb's copy has only in-frame clones and lacks some. V, J and clone size reflect that table, while D and trimming were determined from the DNA. The sample lists hundreds of thousands of clones, roughly 88% seen once, with approximately 7% in the top ten. Germline CDR1 and CDR2: LGHDT and YNNKEL (reference sequence). The CDR3 has 15 residues. The V gene end was trimmed by 1 base and the J gene end by 2 bases; junction bases not matched to a gene: 4.

This TCR derives from a woman younger than 45 who had recovered from COVID-19. V usage is TRBV3-1 (or the pseudogene TRBV3-2) and J usage is TRBJ2-5, with 7 bases aligning to TRBD1. Sequencing input: peripheral blood. The CDR3 DNA reads as TGTGCCAGCAGCCAAGCCCCGGACAGGCAAGAGACCCAGTACTTC. This translates into CASSQAPDRQETQYF.